This T cell receptor (beta chain) was captured in a study of blood T cell repertoires in COVID-19. Background on the study: Acute and convalescent COVID-19 samples came from the United States, Italy and Spain. PBMCs, B-cell-depleted T cells, or T cells provided the cDNA or gDNA that made up the material.

In the study's own analysis: Amplifying reference gene primers gave estimates of nucleated cell counts. The protocol was immunoSEQ multiplex PCR, while the TCRdb copy is restricted to in-frame clones and leaves out a portion. Clone size and the V and J calls come from that table; the DNA yielded D and trimming. The sample shows fewer than 200,000 clones, 85% to 90% of them seen only once. The sample was peripheral blood. This TCR came from a man between 65 and 85 years old with active or convalescent COVID-19.

CDR3 coding DNA: TGTGCCAGCAGTTCCTCGGGGTCCTATGGCTACACCTTC. Translation gives CASSSSGSYGYTF. This chain connects TRBV27 to TRBJ1-2, with no clear D. The CDR3 is 13 amino acids. The V end lost 4 bases, the J end lost 4 bases, and 10 bases lay between the germline ends. The germline V gene encodes CDR1 MNHEY and CDR2 SMNVEV (reference sequence).